The 16 T cell receptor beta chains below come from one sample, sequenced in a study of blood T cell repertoires in COVID-19. Assay used: immunoSEQ multiplex PCR; TCRdb lists only in-frame clones, some missing. The sample has about 62,000 clones; approximately 90% are singletons. Material for sequencing was peripheral blood. These receptors originate from a woman aged 60 to 75 with COVID-19, enrolled during active disease.

The chain employs TRBV14 and TRBJ2-7; 12 nucleotides agree with TRBD1. Per germline, CDR1 SGHDN and CDR2 FVKESK. Unmatched junction bases numbered 6, after V lost 0 bases and J lost 6 bases. The CDR3 has 16 residues. The DNA of the CDR3 is TGTGCCAGCAGCCAAGATATAGGGACAGGGGGCGGCGAGCAGTACTTC. This gives the protein CASSQDIGTGGGEQYF.

The CDR3 DNA is TGTGCCAGCAGTCTCCAGGAGAACACCGGGGAGCTGTTTTTT. Residues: CASSLQENTGELFF. The chain employs TRBV21-1 and TRBJ2-2; the table's D call TRBD1 went unverified against the DNA. TRBV21-1 is a pseudogene locus. The CDR3 extends over 14 amino acids.

The chain has TRBV11-2 and TRBJ2-1; D possibly corresponds to TRBD2 (5 bases). Trimming took off 9 bases at V and 3 bases at J, with 18 bases between the two ends. This CDR3 comprises 15 residues. From germline, CDR1 is SGHAT and CDR2 FQNNGV. CDR3 in amino acids: CASIPEDYRYNEQFF. CDR3 DNA sequence: TGTGCCAGTATCCCAGAAGACTATCGCTACAATGAGCAGTTCTTC. The full variable domain, completed using reference TRBV11-2 and TRBJ2-1, is EAGVAQSPRYKIIEKRQSVAFWCNPISGHATLYWYQQILGQGPKLLIQFQNNGVVDDSQLPKDRFSAERLKGVDSTLKIQPAKLEDSAVYLCASIPEDYRYNEQFFGPGTRLTVL.

The V gene is TRBV28, the J gene TRBJ1-5; D ambiguous. Germline assignment: CDR1 MDHEN and CDR2 SYDVKM. V was pared by 3 bases and J by 2 bases, with 5 bases between. This CDR3 has 13 amino acids. CDR3 sequence: CASSFQGNQPQHF. As DNA, the CDR3 is TGTGCCAGCAGTTTTCAGGGCAATCAGCCCCAGCATTTT.

The V gene is TRBV19, the J gene TRBJ2-3; D might be TRBD1 (6 bases). Per the germline V gene, CDR1 is LNHDA and CDR2 is SQIVND (reference sequence). This CDR3 is built from 17 residues. Trimming left V 7 bases short and J 2 bases short, with 22 bases between. CDR3 bases: TGTGCCAGTACCATTAGCCTCAGGGGAGCCTACACAGATACGCAGTATTTT. It translates to CASTISLRGAYTDTQYF.

About this clone: Sequence at one end of the junction differs from germline and may be a read error. This sequence joins TRBV28 and TRBJ1-4, with D possibly matching TRBD1 (6 bases). There are 17 residues in the CDR3. CDR1 is MDHEN and CDR2 is SYDVKM in the germline V gene. The CDR3 region is CAGSFAGQGIINEKLFF. In DNA, the CDR3 is TGTGCCGGCAGTTTTGCTGGGCAGGGGATAATTAATGAAAAACTGTTTTTT.

This chain joins TRBV7-2 and TRBJ2-3, with 9 bases identical to TRBD2. Germline CDR1 reads SGHTA; CDR2 reads FQGNSA. With 2 bases clipped from V and 2 bases from J, the junction kept 5 bases outside the gene matches. This CDR3 has 16 residues. CDR3 in amino acids: CASSLMPSGNTDTQYF. The CDR3 DNA is TGTGCCAGCAGCTTAATGCCTAGCGGGAACACAGATACGCAGTATTTT.

This chain links TRBV29-1 with TRBJ2-1; 8 bases fit TRBD2. Germline V gene sequence: CDR1 SQVTM, CDR2 ANQGSEA. Trimming at V came to 3 bases and at J to 4 bases, leaving 14 bases not matched to a gene. This CDR3 is 17 amino acids long. CDR3 coding DNA: TGCAGCGTTGAGCTGACACAGCGGGAGAGGGGGTACAATGAGCAGTTCTTC. Translating it yields CSVELTQRERGYNEQFF.

V and J are TRBV2 and TRBJ2-5, with D possibly TRBD2 on 5 matching bases. V lost 2 bases and J 1 base, leaving 8 bases between the germline ends. The CDR3 sequence is 14 residues long. CDR1 is SNHLY, CDR2 FYNNEI, per germline. The CDR3 reads CASSELSVQETQYF. The CDR3 coding sequence is TGTGCCAGCAGTGAACTTAGCGTCCAAGAGACCCAGTACTTC.

This clone was seen more than once but under ten times. The chain is built from TRBV7-8 and TRBJ1-5, with D unclear. Germline lookup yields CDR1 SGHVS and CDR2 FQNEAQ. The ends were cut back, 4 bases at V and 5 bases at J, with 9 bases in the middle. The CDR3 is 13 amino acids. In DNA form, the CDR3 reads TGTGCCAGCAGCTCGATAGAGGATCAGCCCCAGCATTTT. Protein sequence: CASSSIEDQPQHF. The variable domain in full, with the rest retrieved from reference TRBV7-8 and TRBJ1-5, is GAGVSQSPRYKVAKRGQDVALRCDPISGHVSLFWYQQALGQGPEFLTYFQNEAQLDKSGLPSDRFFAERPEGSVSTLKIQRTQQEDSAVYLCASSSIEDQPQHFGDGTRLSIL.

V gene TRBV10-3 combines with J gene TRBJ2-7; the D gene is possibly TRBD1 (5 bases). The CDR3 contains 12 residues. V lost 6 bases, J lost 8 bases, and 14 bases lay in between. Per germline, CDR1 ENHRY and CDR2 SYGVKD. CDR3 DNA sequence: TGTGCCATCAGGACAGTGGCTGGGCAGCAGTACTTC. It specifies CAIRTVAGQQYF.

The chain links TRBV2 to TRBJ1-2, with D possibly being TRBD1 (5 bases). Per germline, CDR1 SNHLY and CDR2 FYNNEI. The CDR3 is made up of 15 amino acids. Trimming left V 4 bases short and J 0 bases short, with 12 bases between. CDR3 region: CASSGLGLTNYGYTF. The CDR3 DNA reads as TGTGCCAGCAGTGGATTGGGACTGACTAACTATGGCTACACCTTC.

The rearrangement links TRBV9 to TRBJ2-1, with D perhaps TRBD2 (5 bases). The CDR3 spans 15 residues. Deletions cut 3 bases from V and 3 bases from J, with 13 bases between. Germline lookup yields CDR1 SGDLS and CDR2 YYNGEE. Here the CDR3 reads CASSASGRYYNEQFF. CDR3 bases: TGTGCCAGCAGCGCCTCGGGGAGATACTACAATGAGCAGTTCTTC.

The V gene is TRBV11-1, the J gene TRBJ2-5; 10 bases map to TRBD2. There are 16 residues in the CDR3. Germline V gene lookup returns CDR1 SGHAT and CDR2 FQDESV (reference sequence). V lost 3 bases, J lost 2 bases, and 6 bases stayed unmatched. Here the CDR3 reads CASSLISGRLQETQYF. The DNA for the CDR3 is TGTGCCAGCAGCTTGATTAGCGGGAGGCTTCAAGAGACCCAGTACTTC.

V usage is TRBV24-1 and J usage is TRBJ2-7; 10 bases are shared with TRBD1. With V trimmed by 4 bases and J by 4 bases, 6 bases remained unmatched. The CDR3 length is 15 residues. Germline CDR1 reads KGHDR; CDR2 reads SFDVKD. CDR3 nucleotides: TGTGCCACCAGTGACCCCCGGGACAGGGGTTACGAGCAGTACTTC. It specifies CATSDPRDRGYEQYF.

The chain links TRBV9 to TRBJ2-7; the match to TRBD1 covers 7 bases. CDR3 length: 14 residues. The V gene's germline CDR1 is SGDLS and CDR2 YYNGEE. The ends lost 0 bases at V and 3 bases at J; junction bases unmatched: 3. In DNA form, the CDR3 reads TGTGCCAGCAGCGTAGGATCAGGGGGCTACGAGCAGTACTTC. Translated: CASSVGSGGYEQYF. Full variable domain (missing parts from reference TRBV9 and TRBJ2-7): DSGVTQTPKHLITATGQRVTLRCSPRSGDLSVYWYQQSLDQGLQFLIQYYNGEERAKGNILERFSAQQFPDLHSELNLSSLELGDSALYFCASSVGSGGYEQYFGPGTRLTVT.